The source of this TCR beta chain is a study of T cells after yellow fever vaccination. This clonotype was detected a few times. Its target is not known. TCRdb reanalysed the 5' RACE reads using MiXCR and keeps one entry per CDR3 protein. Among about 300,000 distinct CDR3 sequences listed, approximately 7% were seen once. Study findings and constraints: Clonotype sharing between CD4 and CD8 compartments was small. Secondary responses were weaker yet peaked faster, day 5 versus 15. Abundant contaminating clonotypes from the bulk population could appear in FACS-sorted repertoires.

CDR3 size: 14 residues. The germline V gene has CDR1 SGHRS and CDR2 YFSETQ. V shed 3 bases and J shed 0 bases, with 9 bases lying between them. The material was PBMCs, obtained about 41 days after the first yellow fever vaccination. The chain uses TRBV5-1 and TRBJ1-1; D is ambiguous. This TCR came from a man aged 18 to 30 who received the YFV17D yellow fever vaccine. CDR3 nucleotides: TGCGCCAGCAGCTCCGGACGGATGAACACTGAAGCTTTCTTT. Encoded protein: CASSSGRMNTEAFF.